The 14 T cell receptor beta chains listed next were all sequenced from one sample in a study of blood T cell repertoires in COVID-19. TCRdb's copy holds only in-frame clones and misses some; the assay was immunoSEQ multiplex PCR. The table records 210,000 or so clones, about 85% of them present only once. The sample comprised peripheral blood. These receptors were obtained from a woman younger than 30 who had recovered from COVID-19.

The rearrangement joins TRBV6-1 to TRBJ2-5; D unclear. Germline V gene sequence: CDR1 MNHNS, CDR2 SASEGT. This CDR3 is 14 amino acids long. Trimming left V 3 bases short and J 3 bases short, with 11 bases between. Written as DNA, the CDR3 is TGTGCCAGCAGTGACAGGATAGTTGAAGAGACCCAGTACTTC. Its protein is CASSDRIVEETQYF.

The genes are TRBV28 and TRBJ1-3; D is unclear. CDR3 length: 14 residues. The germline V gene has CDR1 MDHEN and CDR2 SYDVKM. The germline V and J ends were trimmed by 7 bases and 0 bases, with 10 bases remaining between them. The CDR3 nucleotides are TGTGCCAGCAAGGGCGGGAGCTCTGGAAACACCATATATTTT. It specifies CASKGGSSGNTIYF.

The chain is built from TRBV6-2 or TRBV6-3 and TRBJ2-7, with a possible D match to TRBD2 (6 bases). The length of the CDR3 is 16 residues. Germline V gene lookup returns CDR1 MNHEY and CDR2 SVGEGT. Trimming shortened V by 0 bases and J by 0 bases, and 12 bases separated the two germline ends. The CDR3 nucleotides read TGTGCCAGCAGTTACTCGACCGGGGGAAGCTCCTACGAGCAGTACTTC. Its translation: CASSYSTGGSSYEQYF.

This clone came up once. The chain links TRBV12-3 or TRBV12-4 to TRBJ2-7, with TRBD2 as a possible D gene (6 bases). The CDR3 is 12 residues long. Trimming removed 6 bases from V and 5 bases from J, with 11 bases in between. The CDR3 region is CASSQTRNEQYF. In DNA form, the CDR3 reads TGTGCCAGCAGCCAGACTAGGAACGAGCAGTACTTC.

The V call is TRBV11-2, the J call TRBJ1-2; D ambiguous. V lost 7 bases and J 8 bases, leaving 17 bases between the germline ends. This CDR3 is 13 amino acids long. Germline-derived CDR1 and CDR2 are SGHAT and FQNNGV. CDR3 protein: CASNTLTAGGYTF. CDR3 nucleotide sequence: TGTGCCAGCAATACCCTAACGGCCGGGGGCTACACCTTC.

The chain uses TRBV7-9 and TRBJ2-7; 7 bases fit TRBD2. Losses at the gene ends were 5 bases for V and 6 bases for J; bases not matched to a gene: 13. Germline V lookup: CDR1 SEHNR, CDR2 FQNEAQ (reference sequence). There are 15 residues in the CDR3. The CDR3 DNA reads as TGTGCCAGCAGCCCGAGGGACTACTCCGTCGGCGAGCAGTACTTC. It encodes CASSPRDYSVGEQYF.

The CDR3 DNA reads TGTGCCACCAGTGATCCGACAGCCCAAGAGACCCAGTACTTC. Encoded protein: CATSDPTAQETQYF. The chain uses TRBV24-1 and TRBJ2-5; maybe TRBD1 (5 bases). Per the germline V gene, CDR1 is KGHDR and CDR2 is SFDVKD. Between the trimmed V and J ends, which lost 3 bases and 1 base, there was a span of 8 bases. There are 14 residues in the CDR3.

This clone was counted a single time. The genes are TRBV30 and TRBJ2-4, with 7 positions matching TRBD1. CDR1 GTSNPN and CDR2 SVGIG come from the germline V gene (reference sequence). This CDR3 is built from 15 residues. V lost 4 bases and J lost 3; bases outside the gene matches: 9. CDR3 bases: TGTGCCTGGAACAGGGGCTTTAGGGGCAAAAACATTCAGTACTTC. Protein: CAWNRGFRGKNIQYF.

This clone was observed a single time. J is TRBJ1-1 and V is TRBV7-2, with D unresolved. Trimming took off 4 bases at V and 1 base at J, with 13 bases between the two ends. The CDR3 is made up of 15 amino acids. The germline CDR1 and CDR2 sequences are SGHTA and FQGNSA. CDR3 coding DNA: TGTGCCAGCAGCTCAACGGGATTCGGGAACACTGAAGCTTTCTTT. This codes for CASSSTGFGNTEAFF.

The chain has TRBV6-2 or TRBV6-3 and TRBJ2-7; TRBD2 matches at 13 bases. The V and J ends lost 1 base and 5 bases, in that order; junction bases with no gene match: 2. Per the germline V gene, CDR1 is MNHEY and CDR2 is SVGEGT. The CDR3 runs 15 residues. The CDR3 DNA is TGTGCCAGCAGTTACTTTGGACTAGCGGGGGACGAGCAGTACTTC. Protein sequence: CASSYFGLAGDEQYF.

Only a few counts were recorded for this clone. The chain links TRBV3-1 (or the pseudogene TRBV3-2) to TRBJ1-1; D ambiguous. V dropped 4 bases and J dropped 7 bases, with 16 bases sitting between them. This CDR3 spans 14 amino acids. The V gene's germline CDR1 is LGHDT and CDR2 YNNKEL (reference sequence). CDR3 sequence (DNA): TGTGCCAGCAGCCGGCGGGCCACTAAGTTTGAAGCTTTCTTT. The encoded protein is CASSRRATKFEAFF.

This clone was counted many times. The J gene is TRBJ1-1, the V gene TRBV11-1; maybe TRBD1 (6 bases). V shed 5 bases and J shed 0 bases, with 13 bases lying between them. This CDR3 is 15 amino acids long. The V gene's germline CDR1 is SGHAT and CDR2 FQDESV (reference sequence). This CDR3 is CASSIQGTLNTEAFF. The CDR3 DNA sequence: TGTGCCAGCAGCATCCAGGGGACACTGAACACTGAAGCTTTCTTT.

The V call is TRBV14, the J call TRBJ2-7; D may be TRBD1 (6 bases). Germline values: CDR1 SGHDN, CDR2 FVKESK. The V and J ends lost 0 bases and 2 bases respectively, with 11 bases between them. The CDR3 length is 15 residues. The CDR3 sequence is CASSQDDRPTYEQYF. CDR3 nucleotides: TGTGCCAGCAGCCAAGATGACAGGCCCACCTACGAGCAGTACTTC.

The chain employs TRBV12-3 or TRBV12-4 and TRBJ1-2, with unresolved D. CDR3 length equals 13 residues. The V end lost 4 bases, the J end lost 2 bases, and 8 bases lay between the germline ends. For the CDR3, the DNA is TGTGCCAGCAGTTCGGAGATAAACTATGGCTACACCTTC. Protein product: CASSSEINYGYTF.